The clone carrying this T cell receptor (beta chain) was seen once. This CDR3 spans 13 amino acids. V was clipped by 4 bases and J by 1 base, with 7 bases between them. The germline V gene has CDR1 SNHLY and CDR2 FYNNEI. This entry comes from a study of PD-L1 blockade in urothelial cancer. The overall study: Dosed intravenously at 1,200 mg every 3 weeks, atezolizumab was initiated by patients at some point between 2012 and 2014. Patients' prior chemotherapy regimens numbered 0 to 3.

Time point given: peripheral blood 6 weeks after treatment start. Method: immunoSEQ multiplex PCR; TCRdb's copy keeps in-frame clones and lacks some. The sample yields about 19,000 clones, around four fifths seen once. The TCR sequence derives from a man in his fifties with urothelial cancer. Sequenced material: PBMCs, taken around atezolizumab (anti-PD-L1) treatment. The chain is built from TRBV2 and TRBJ1-2; no reliable D call. The CDR3 region has the DNA TGTGCCAGCAGTGCCGCAGTTAACTATGGCTACACCTTC. Protein: CASSAAVNYGYTF.